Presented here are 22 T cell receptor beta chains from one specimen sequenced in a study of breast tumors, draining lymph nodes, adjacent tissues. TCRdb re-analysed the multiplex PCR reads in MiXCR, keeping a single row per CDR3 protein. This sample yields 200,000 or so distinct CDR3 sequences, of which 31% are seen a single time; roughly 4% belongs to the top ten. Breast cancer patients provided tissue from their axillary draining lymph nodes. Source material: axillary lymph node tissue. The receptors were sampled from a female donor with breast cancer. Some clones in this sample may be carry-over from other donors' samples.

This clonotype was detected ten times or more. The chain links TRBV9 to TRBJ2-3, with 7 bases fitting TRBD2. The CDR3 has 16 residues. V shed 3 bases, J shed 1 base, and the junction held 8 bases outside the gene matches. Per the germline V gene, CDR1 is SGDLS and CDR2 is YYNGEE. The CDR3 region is CASSALLAGGTDTQYF. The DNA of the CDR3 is TGTGCCAGCAGCGCCCTCCTGGCGGGGGGCACAGATACGCAGTATTTT.

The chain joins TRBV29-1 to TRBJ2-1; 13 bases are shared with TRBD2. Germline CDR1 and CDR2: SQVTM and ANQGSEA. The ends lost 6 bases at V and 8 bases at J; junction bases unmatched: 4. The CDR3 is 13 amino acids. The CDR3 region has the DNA TGCAGCGTAGGGACTAGCGGGAAAGATGAGCAGTTCTTC. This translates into CSVGTSGKDEQFF.

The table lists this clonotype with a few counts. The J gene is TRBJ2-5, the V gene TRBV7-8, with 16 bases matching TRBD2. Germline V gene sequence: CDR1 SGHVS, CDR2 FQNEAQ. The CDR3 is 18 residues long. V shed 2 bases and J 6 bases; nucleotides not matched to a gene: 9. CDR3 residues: CASSLRGLAGGPVQTQYF. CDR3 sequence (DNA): TGTGCCAGCAGCTTAAGGGGACTAGCGGGGGGGCCTGTACAGACCCAGTACTTC.

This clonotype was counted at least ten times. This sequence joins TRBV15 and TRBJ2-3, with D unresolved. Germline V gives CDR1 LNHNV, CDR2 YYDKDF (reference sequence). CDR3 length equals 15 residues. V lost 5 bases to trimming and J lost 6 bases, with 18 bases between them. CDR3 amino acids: CATSRTPLAQDTQYF. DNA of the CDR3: TGTGCCACCAGCCGGACCCCGTTGGCGCAGGATACGCAGTATTTT.

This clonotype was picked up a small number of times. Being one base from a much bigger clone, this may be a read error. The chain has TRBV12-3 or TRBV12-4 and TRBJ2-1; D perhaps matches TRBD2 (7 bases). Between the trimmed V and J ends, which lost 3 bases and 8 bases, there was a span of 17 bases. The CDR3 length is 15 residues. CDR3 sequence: CASSFRGVRGDEQFF. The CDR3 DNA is TGTGCCAGCAGTTTCAGGGGAGTCCGGGGGGATGAGCAGTTCTTC.

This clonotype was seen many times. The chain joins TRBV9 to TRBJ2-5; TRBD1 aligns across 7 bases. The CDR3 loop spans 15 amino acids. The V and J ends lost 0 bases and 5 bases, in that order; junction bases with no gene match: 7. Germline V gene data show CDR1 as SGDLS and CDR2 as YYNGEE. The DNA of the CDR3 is TGTGCCAGCAGCGTAGCGACAGGGTTAGGGGAGACCCAGTACTTC. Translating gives CASSVATGLGETQYF.

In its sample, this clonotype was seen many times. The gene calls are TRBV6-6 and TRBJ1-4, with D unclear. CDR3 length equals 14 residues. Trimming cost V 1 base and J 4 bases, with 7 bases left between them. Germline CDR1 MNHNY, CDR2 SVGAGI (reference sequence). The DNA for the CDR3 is TGTGCCAGCAGTTACTTTGGCAATAATGAAAAACTGTTTTTT. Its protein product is CASSYFGNNEKLFF.

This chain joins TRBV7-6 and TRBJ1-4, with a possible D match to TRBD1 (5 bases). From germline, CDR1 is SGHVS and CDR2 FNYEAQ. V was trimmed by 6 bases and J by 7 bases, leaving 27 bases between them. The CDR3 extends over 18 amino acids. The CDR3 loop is CASSPSLGGARNSEKLFF. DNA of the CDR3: TGTGCCAGCAGTCCTTCTCTGGGAGGGGCAAGGAATAGTGAAAAACTGTTTTTT. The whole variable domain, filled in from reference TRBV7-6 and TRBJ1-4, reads GAGVSQSPRYKVTKRGQDVALRCDPISGHVSLYWYRQALGQGPEFLTYFNYEAQQDKSGLPNDRFSAERPEGSISTLTIQRTEQRDSAMYRCASSPSLGGARNSEKLFFGSGTQLSVL.

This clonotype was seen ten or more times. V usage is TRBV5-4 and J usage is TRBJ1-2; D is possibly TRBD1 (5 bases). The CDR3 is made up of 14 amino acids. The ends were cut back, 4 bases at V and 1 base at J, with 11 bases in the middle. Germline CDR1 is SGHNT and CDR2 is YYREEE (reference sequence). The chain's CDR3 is CASSPVGGNYGYTF. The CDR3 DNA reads TGTGCCAGCAGCCCGGTTGGGGGTAACTATGGCTACACCTTC.

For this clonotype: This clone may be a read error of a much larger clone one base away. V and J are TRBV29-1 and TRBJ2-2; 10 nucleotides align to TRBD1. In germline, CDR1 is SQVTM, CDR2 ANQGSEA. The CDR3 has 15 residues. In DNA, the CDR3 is TGCGGCGTTGAAGGGGACAGGGGAAACACCGGGGAGCTGTTTTTT. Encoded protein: CGVEGDRGNTGELFF.

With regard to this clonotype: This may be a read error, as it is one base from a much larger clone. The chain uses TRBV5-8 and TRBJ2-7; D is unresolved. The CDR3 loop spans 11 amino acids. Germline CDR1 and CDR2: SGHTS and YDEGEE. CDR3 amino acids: CASILPYGQYF. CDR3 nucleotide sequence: TGTGCCAGCATCCTGCCTTACGGGCAGTACTTC.

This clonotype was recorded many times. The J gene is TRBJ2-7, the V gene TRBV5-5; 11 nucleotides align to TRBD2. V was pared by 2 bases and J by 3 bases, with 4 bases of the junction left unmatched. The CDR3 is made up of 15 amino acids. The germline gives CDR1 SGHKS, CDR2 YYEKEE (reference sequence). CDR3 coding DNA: TGTGCCAGCAGCTTCGGGACTAGCGGATACTACGAGCAGTACTTC. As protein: CASSFGTSGYYEQYF.

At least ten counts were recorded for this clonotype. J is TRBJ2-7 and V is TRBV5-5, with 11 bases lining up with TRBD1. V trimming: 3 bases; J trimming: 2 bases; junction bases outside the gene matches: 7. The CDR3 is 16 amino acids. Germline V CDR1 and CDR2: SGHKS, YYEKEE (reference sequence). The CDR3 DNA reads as TGTGCCAGCAGCTACGGGGACAGGGGGGGAGCCTACGAGCAGTACTTC. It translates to CASSYGDRGGAYEQYF.

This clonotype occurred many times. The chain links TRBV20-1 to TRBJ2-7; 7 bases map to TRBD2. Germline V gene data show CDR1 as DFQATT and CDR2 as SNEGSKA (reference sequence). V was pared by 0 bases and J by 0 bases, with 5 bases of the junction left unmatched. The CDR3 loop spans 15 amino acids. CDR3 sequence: CSARDPGGISYEQYF. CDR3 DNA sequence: TGCAGTGCTAGAGATCCGGGAGGCATCTCCTACGAGCAGTACTTC.

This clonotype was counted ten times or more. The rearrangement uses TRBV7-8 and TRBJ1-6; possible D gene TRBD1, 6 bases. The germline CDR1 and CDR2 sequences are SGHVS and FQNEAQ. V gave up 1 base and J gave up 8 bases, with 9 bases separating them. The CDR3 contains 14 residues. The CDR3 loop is CASSLGTEHSPLHF. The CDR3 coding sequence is TGTGCCAGCAGCTTAGGGACAGAACATTCACCCCTCCACTTT.

CDR3: CASSFGTRLAYTF. The CDR3 region has the DNA TGTGCCAGCAGTTTCGGGACCCGACTGGCGTACACCTTC. This chain joins TRBV12-3 or TRBV12-4 and TRBJ1-2; possibly TRBD1 for D (5 bases). Trimming took 3 bases from V and 11 from J, leaving 16 bases between them. The CDR3 is made up of 13 amino acids.

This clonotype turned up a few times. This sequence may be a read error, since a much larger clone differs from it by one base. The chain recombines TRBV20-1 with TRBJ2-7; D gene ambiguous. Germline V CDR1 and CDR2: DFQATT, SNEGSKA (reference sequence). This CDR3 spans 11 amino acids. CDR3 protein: CSAESSYEQSF. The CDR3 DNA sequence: TGCAGTGCCGAAAGCTCCTACGAGCAGTCCTTC.

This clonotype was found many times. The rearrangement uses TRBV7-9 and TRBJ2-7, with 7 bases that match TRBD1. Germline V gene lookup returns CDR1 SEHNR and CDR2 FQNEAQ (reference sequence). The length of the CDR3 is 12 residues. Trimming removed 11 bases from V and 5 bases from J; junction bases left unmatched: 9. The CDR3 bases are TGTGCCCGAAGGACAGGTGGGAACGAGCAGTACTTC. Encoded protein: CARRTGGNEQYF.

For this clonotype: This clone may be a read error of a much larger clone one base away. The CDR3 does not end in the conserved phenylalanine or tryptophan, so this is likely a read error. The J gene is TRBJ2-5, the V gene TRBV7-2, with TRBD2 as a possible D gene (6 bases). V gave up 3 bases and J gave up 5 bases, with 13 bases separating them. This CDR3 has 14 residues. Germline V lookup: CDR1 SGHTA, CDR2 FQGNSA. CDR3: CASSFDSAGETQYL. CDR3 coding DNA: TGTGCCAGCAGCTTTGATTCAGCGGGTGAGACCCAGTACCTC.

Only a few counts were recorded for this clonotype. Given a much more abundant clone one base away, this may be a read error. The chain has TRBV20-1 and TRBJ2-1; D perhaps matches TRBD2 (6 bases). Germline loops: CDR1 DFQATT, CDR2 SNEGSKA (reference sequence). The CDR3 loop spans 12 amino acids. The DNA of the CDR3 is TGCAGTGCTAGAGATAATAGGAGGGAGCCGTTCTTC. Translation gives CSARDNRREPFF.

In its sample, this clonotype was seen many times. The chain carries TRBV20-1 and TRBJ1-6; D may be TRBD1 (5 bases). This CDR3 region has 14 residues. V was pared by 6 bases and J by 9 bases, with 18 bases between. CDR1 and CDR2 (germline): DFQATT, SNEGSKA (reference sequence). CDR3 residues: CSAPGTGASSPLHF. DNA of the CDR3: TGCAGTGCCCCGGGGACGGGAGCAAGTTCACCCCTCCACTTT.

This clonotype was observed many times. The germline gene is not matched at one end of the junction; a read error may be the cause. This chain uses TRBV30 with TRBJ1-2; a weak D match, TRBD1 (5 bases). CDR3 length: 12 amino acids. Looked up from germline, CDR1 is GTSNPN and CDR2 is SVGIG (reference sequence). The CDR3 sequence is CAWSKVGGEVGF. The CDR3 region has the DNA TGTGCCTGGAGTAAGGTGGGGGGAGAGGTCGGCTTC.